This T cell receptor beta chain was profiled in a study of T cell repertoires in cytomegalovirus infection. Study-wide background: Public TCR beta signatures were indicative of both CMV infection and a matching HLA type.

This clonotype was detected a few times. Its cognate antigen is unknown. Germline loops: CDR1 GTSNPN, CDR2 SVGIG (reference sequence). The V end lost 0 bases, the J end lost 3 bases, and 11 bases lay between the germline ends. There are 14 residues in the CDR3. Each CDR3 protein gets one entry after TCRdb re-called the reads with MiXCR. The data contain more than 150,000 distinct CDR3 sequences, around 20% of them seen just once; the ten biggest clones take up less than 3.5%. Findings and caveats of the study: There were HLA-C-restricted CMV-specific TCR beta clonotypes dominating the ex vivo response. Accumulated public TCR beta family frequency recognized individuals carrying CMV together with the relevant HLA.

This chain links TRBV30 with TRBJ1-1; weak D call: TRBD1 (6 bases). The sequence was obtained from a human donor in good health (CMV status not recorded). Some clones in this sample may be carry-over from other donors' samples. Sequencing used PBMCs. This CDR3 is CAWSVGQGYTEAFF. CDR3 in DNA: TGTGCCTGGAGTGTAGGGCAGGGGTACACTGAAGCTTTCTTT.